The next 3 T cell receptor beta chains were all read from a single sample in a study of vaccination effects on CD4 cells after COVID-19. CD4+ T cells specific for antigen were expanded with viral peptide pools by the ViraFEST assay before sequencing. Having been cultured for about ten days, the cells underwent CD4+ T cell isolation. Nucleocapsid antibody tests were negative, and the vaccine recipients had no prior SARS-CoV-2 infection. These receptors have no known antigen. The data were produced by immunoSEQ multiplex PCR, yet TCRdb's version contains in-frame clones alone and is incomplete. The sample includes tens of thousands of clones, around 72% of them seen just once. The sample consisted of CD4+ T cells from PBMCs cultured with HCoV-NL63 spike peptides, taken before COVID-19 vaccination. The receptors shown here come from a human donor who received a COVID-19 vaccine.

The chain combines TRBV27 with TRBJ1-1; D is uncertain. Germline CDR1 reads MNHEY; CDR2 reads SMNVEV (reference sequence). Trimming left V 5 bases short and J 2 bases short, with 9 bases between. The CDR3 extends over 13 amino acids. CDR3 sequence reads: CASSPSTNTEAFF. The CDR3 DNA sequence: TGTGCCAGCAGTCCCTCGACCAACACTGAAGCTTTCTTT.

A few counts support this clone. The CDR3 DNA sequence: TGTGCCAGCAGCCTTACTATCAGGGCCCCGAACACTGAAGCTTTCTTT. Translated, it gives CASSLTIRAPNTEAFF. The V call is TRBV3-1 (or the pseudogene TRBV3-2), the J call TRBJ1-1; possible D gene TRBD1, 5 bases. In germline, CDR1 is LGHDT, CDR2 YNNKEL (reference sequence). V was pared by 4 bases and J by 1 base, with 16 bases between. This CDR3 is built from 16 residues.

The gene calls are TRBV4-3 and TRBJ2-7, with D unclear. The germline CDR1 and CDR2 sequences are LGHNA and YSLEER. Trimming removed 0 bases from V and 4 bases from J, with 13 bases in between. CDR3 length: 15 amino acids. CDR3: CASSQDGSGRYEQYF. The CDR3 DNA sequence: TGCGCCAGCAGCCAAGATGGTTCGGGTCGGTACGAGCAGTACTTC.